What follows describes a single T cell receptor beta chain. The sample belongs to a study of OX40 agonist ivuxolimab in advanced cancers. Profiling relied on immunoSEQ multiplex PCR, and the TCRdb table lists in-frame clones only, not all of them. This sample has some 74,000 clones, with over 75% found just once. The trim removed 4 bases at V and 4 bases at J, leaving 6 bases unmatched. Germline CDR1 and CDR2: SGHTA and FQGNSA. CDR3 length: 14 residues. This sample comprised CD4+ or CD8+ T cells sorted from blood, obtained in a trial of the OX40 agonist ivuxolimab. The clonotype was recovered from an adult with an advanced solid tumor such as melanoma, head and neck, liver or kidney cancer. This chain uses TRBV7-2 with TRBJ1-1; 7 nucleotides match TRBD1. The CDR3 loop reads CASSYRGAATEAFF. Written as DNA, the CDR3 is TGTGCCAGCAGCTACAGGGGAGCGGCCACTGAAGCTTTCTTT. The whole variable domain, remainder taken from reference TRBV7-2 and TRBJ1-1, is GAGVSQSPSNKVTEKGKDVELRCDPISGHTALYWYRQSLGQGLEFLIYFQGNSAPDKSGLPSDRFSAERTGGSVSTLTIQRTQQEDSAVYLCASSYRGAATEAFFGQGTRLTVV.